The rows below give T cell receptor beta chains drawn from one sample of a study of PD-L1 blockade in urothelial cancer. The protocol was immunoSEQ multiplex PCR, while the TCRdb copy is restricted to in-frame clones and leaves out a portion. The sample yields about 80,000 clones, around 90% seen once. Material: PBMCs, obtained around atezolizumab (anti-PD-L1) treatment. These TCRs come from a woman between 65 and 79 years old with urothelial cancer. Both conserved end residues are part of each CDR3. D genes are given only for firm matches. Size is stated for part of the rows, as once, few or many counts, or as a class when the clone is expanded.

j_call: TRBJ2-5; v_call: TRBV11-2; d_call: -; clone_size: -; cdr3_aa: CASSLDFGIQETQYF; cdr3_nt: TGTGCCAGCAGCTTAGACTTTGGCATCCAAGAGACCCAGTACTTC
j_call: TRBJ2-3; v_call: TRBV28; d_call: -; clone_size: -; cdr3_aa: CASSTNGVGTDTQYF; cdr3_nt: TGTGCCAGCAGTACGAACGGAGTGGGCACAGATACGCAGTATTTT
j_call: TRBJ2-7; v_call: TRBV5-1; d_call: TRBD2; clone_size: once; cdr3_aa: CASSLAGLAGPLYEQYF; cdr3_nt: TGCGCCAGCAGCTTGGCAGGCCTAGCGGGACCCCTCTACGAGCAGTACTTC
j_call: TRBJ2-7; v_call: TRBV19; d_call: TRBD2; clone_size: once; cdr3_aa: CASSEDLGGTYEQYF; cdr3_nt: TGTGCCAGTAGTGAGGATCTGGGGGGGACCTACGAGCAGTACTTC
j_call: TRBJ1-4; v_call: TRBV7-9; d_call: TRBD1; clone_size: once; cdr3_aa: CASSLVSGGFNEKLFF; cdr3_nt: TGTGCCAGCAGCTTAGTCTCAGGGGGGTTTAATGAAAAACTGTTTTTT
j_call: TRBJ1-2; v_call: TRBV10-3; d_call: TRBD1; clone_size: -; cdr3_aa: CAISESAGGAYGYTF; cdr3_nt: TGTGCCATCAGTGAGTCGGCAGGGGGCGCTTATGGCTACACCTTC
j_call: TRBJ1-5; v_call: TRBV27; d_call: -; clone_size: -; cdr3_aa: CASSLGGAGEPQHF; cdr3_nt: TGTGCCAGCAGTCTCGGCGGGGCTGGAGAGCCCCAGCATTTT
j_call: TRBJ2-2; v_call: TRBV29-1; d_call: -; clone_size: few; cdr3_aa: CSVDGQGNTGELFF; cdr3_nt: TGCAGCGTTGATGGGCAGGGGAACACCGGGGAGCTGTTTTTT
j_call: TRBJ2-7; v_call: TRBV4-3; d_call: -; clone_size: -; cdr3_aa: CASSRGGRGEQYF; cdr3_nt: TGCGCCAGCAGCCGAGGCGGTCGAGGGGAGCAGTACTTC
j_call: TRBJ2-7; v_call: TRBV6-1; d_call: TRBD2; clone_size: many; cdr3_aa: CASSRTSFNEQYF; cdr3_nt: TGTGCCAGCAGTAGGACTAGTTTCAACGAGCAGTACTTC
j_call: TRBJ2-5; v_call: TRBV5-4; d_call: TRBD1; clone_size: -; cdr3_aa: CASSPGGGDQETQYF; cdr3_nt: TGTGCCAGCAGCCCAGGGGGTGGGGACCAAGAGACCCAGTACTTC
j_call: TRBJ1-1; v_call: TRBV10-1; d_call: -; clone_size: -; cdr3_aa: CASSVSGGRAFF; cdr3_nt: TGCGCCAGCAGTGTATCGGGGGGTCGAGCTTTCTTT
j_call: TRBJ1-1; v_call: TRBV4-1; d_call: TRBD1; clone_size: -; cdr3_aa: CASSQEFLFRGYTEAFF; cdr3_nt: TGCGCCAGCAGCCAAGAATTTCTATTCAGGGGGTATACTGAAGCTTTCTTT
j_call: TRBJ1-2; v_call: TRBV5-8; d_call: -; clone_size: -; cdr3_aa: CASSWETGTTYGYTF; cdr3_nt: TGTGCCAGCAGCTGGGAGACAGGAACCACCTATGGCTACACCTTC
j_call: TRBJ1-5; v_call: TRBV7-9; d_call: TRBD1; clone_size: many; cdr3_aa: CASSLGSGTGWSNQPQHF; cdr3_nt: TGTGCCAGCAGCTTAGGTTCGGGGACAGGGTGGAGCAATCAGCCCCAGCATTTT
j_call: TRBJ2-7; v_call: TRBV19; d_call: TRBD1; clone_size: -; cdr3_aa: CASSKEWDSYEQYF; cdr3_nt: TGTGCCAGTAGTAAGGAATGGGACAGTTACGAGCAGTACTTC
j_call: TRBJ2-3; v_call: TRBV4-3; d_call: -; clone_size: -; cdr3_aa: CASGGASDTQYF; cdr3_nt: TGCGCCAGCGGGGGGGCCTCAGATACGCAGTATTTT
j_call: TRBJ1-2; v_call: TRBV6-5; d_call: TRBD1; clone_size: -; cdr3_aa: CASSFGQGYGYTF; cdr3_nt: TGTGCCAGCAGTTTCGGACAGGGCTATGGCTACACCTTC
j_call: TRBJ1-2; v_call: TRBV28; d_call: TRBD1; clone_size: -; cdr3_aa: CASSFDRDYGYTF; cdr3_nt: TGTGCCAGCAGTTTTGACAGGGACTATGGCTACACCTTC
j_call: TRBJ1-1; v_call: TRBV28; d_call: TRBD1; clone_size: -; cdr3_aa: CASSPQQGAYGTEAFF; cdr3_nt: TGTGCCAGCAGTCCCCAACAGGGGGCCTATGGCACTGAAGCTTTCTTT
j_call: TRBJ1-2; v_call: TRBV7-2; d_call: -; clone_size: -; cdr3_aa: CASSVNTRQFYGYTF; cdr3_nt: TGTGCCAGCAGCGTAAATACCCGACAGTTCTATGGCTACACCTTC
j_call: TRBJ2-5; v_call: TRBV2; d_call: -; clone_size: -; cdr3_aa: CASSLNGETQYF; cdr3_nt: TGTGCCAGCAGTCTAAACGGGGAGACCCAGTACTTC
j_call: TRBJ2-3; v_call: TRBV25-1; d_call: -; clone_size: -; cdr3_aa: CASSEYFAASSTDTQYF; cdr3_nt: TGTGCCAGCAGTGAATATTTCGCGGCGTCTAGCACAGATACGCAGTATTTT
j_call: TRBJ2-1; v_call: TRBV7-9; d_call: -; clone_size: -; cdr3_aa: CASSSRKTWDNEQFF; cdr3_nt: TGTGCCAGCAGTTCGAGGAAAACCTGGGACAATGAGCAGTTCTTC
j_call: TRBJ2-1; v_call: TRBV18; d_call: TRBD1; clone_size: -; cdr3_aa: CASSRTGPPYNEQFF; cdr3_nt: TGTGCCAGCTCCAGGACAGGACCACCCTACAATGAGCAGTTCTTC
j_call: TRBJ2-1; v_call: TRBV5-1; d_call: -; clone_size: -; cdr3_aa: CASSLAQGGVVF; cdr3_nt: TGCGCCAGCAGCTTGGCGCAGGGGGGTGTGGTCTTC
j_call: TRBJ1-1; v_call: TRBV6-5; d_call: -; clone_size: once; cdr3_aa: CASSYRVNTEAFF; cdr3_nt: TGTGCCAGCAGTTATCGTGTAAACACTGAAGCTTTCTTT
j_call: TRBJ1-5; v_call: TRBV6-1; d_call: TRBD1; clone_size: -; cdr3_aa: CASSVTAGTGGKPQHF; cdr3_nt: TGTGCCAGCAGTGTAACCGCCGGGACAGGGGGGAAGCCCCAGCATTTT
j_call: TRBJ2-7; v_call: TRBV11-2; d_call: TRBD2; clone_size: -; cdr3_aa: CASAPGSGGLYEQYF; cdr3_nt: TGTGCCAGCGCCCCAGGGAGCGGGGGACTCTACGAGCAGTACTTC
j_call: TRBJ1-2; v_call: TRBV6-1; d_call: -; clone_size: -; cdr3_aa: CASSLQNYGYTF; cdr3_nt: TGTGCCAGCAGCCTCCAGAACTATGGCTACACCTTC
j_call: TRBJ1-1; v_call: TRBV19; d_call: TRBD1; clone_size: few; cdr3_aa: CASSISNRGLTEAFF; cdr3_nt: TGTGCCAGTAGTATTTCCAACAGGGGTCTTACGGAAGCTTTCTTT
j_call: TRBJ2-7; v_call: TRBV4-1; d_call: TRBD2; clone_size: -; cdr3_aa: CASSQVASGAIPYEQYF; cdr3_nt: TGCGCCAGCAGCCAAGTGGCTAGCGGAGCGATTCCCTACGAGCAGTACTTC
j_call: TRBJ2-7; v_call: TRBV7-2; d_call: -; clone_size: -; cdr3_aa: CASTPWGGASYEQYF; cdr3_nt: TGTGCCAGCACCCCATGGGGCGGGGCCTCCTACGAGCAGTACTTC
j_call: TRBJ2-6; v_call: TRBV6-1; d_call: TRBD1; clone_size: -; cdr3_aa: CASSQTGTGANVLTF; cdr3_nt: TGTGCCAGCAGCCAGACAGGGACTGGGGCCAACGTCCTGACTTTC
j_call: TRBJ2-7; v_call: TRBV18; d_call: TRBD1; clone_size: few; cdr3_aa: CASSRGTGTYEQYF; cdr3_nt: TGTGCCAGCTCACGGGGGACAGGGACCTACGAGCAGTACTTC
j_call: TRBJ2-7; v_call: TRBV5-1; d_call: TRBD2; clone_size: -; cdr3_aa: CASSLEPSGNYEQYF; cdr3_nt: TGCGCCAGCAGCTTGGAGCCTAGCGGAAACTACGAGCAGTACTTC
j_call: TRBJ2-2; v_call: TRBV4-1; d_call: TRBD1; clone_size: -; cdr3_aa: CASSQDGDRGRIVGELFF; cdr3_nt: TGCGCCAGCAGCCAAGATGGAGACAGGGGGCGCATAGTCGGGGAGCTGTTTTTT
j_call: TRBJ2-3; v_call: TRBV29-1; d_call: -; clone_size: -; cdr3_aa: CSVQGTDTQYF; cdr3_nt: TGCAGCGTACAGGGAACAGATACGCAGTATTTT
j_call: TRBJ2-1; v_call: TRBV6-1; d_call: -; clone_size: -; cdr3_aa: CASSEGVAWRRDEQFF; cdr3_nt: TGTGCCAGCAGTGAAGGGGTCGCCTGGAGGAGGGATGAGCAGTTCTTC
j_call: TRBJ2-3; v_call: TRBV4-2; d_call: TRBD2; clone_size: -; cdr3_aa: CASSVLAYSTDTQYF; cdr3_nt: TGTGCCAGCAGTGTACTAGCGTACAGCACAGATACGCAGTATTTT
j_call: TRBJ2-1; v_call: TRBV11-2; d_call: -; clone_size: -; cdr3_aa: CASSFRHDEQFF; cdr3_nt: TGTGCCAGCAGCTTTCGACACGATGAGCAGTTCTTC
j_call: TRBJ1-2; v_call: TRBV7-2; d_call: TRBD1; clone_size: -; cdr3_aa: CASSLGQGAVGYTF; cdr3_nt: TGTGCCAGCAGCTTAGGTCAGGGGGCAGTTGGCTACACCTTC
j_call: TRBJ2-5; v_call: TRBV9; d_call: -; clone_size: -; cdr3_aa: CASSVGEGGQETQYF; cdr3_nt: TGTGCCAGCAGCGTAGGGGAAGGGGGTCAAGAGACCCAGTACTTC
j_call: TRBJ1-1; v_call: TRBV19; d_call: TRBD1; clone_size: -; cdr3_aa: CASKTGGTEAFF; cdr3_nt: TGTGCCAGTAAGACAGGGGGCACTGAAGCTTTCTTT
j_call: TRBJ2-1; v_call: TRBV13; d_call: TRBD2; clone_size: once; cdr3_aa: CASSLGLAGGPGDEQFF; cdr3_nt: TGTGCCAGCAGCTTAGGACTAGCGGGAGGGCCCGGCGATGAGCAGTTCTTC
j_call: TRBJ2-3; v_call: TRBV11-2; d_call: TRBD2; clone_size: -; cdr3_aa: CASSSPGLAGDHTQYF; cdr3_nt: TGTGCCAGCAGCTCACCTGGACTAGCGGGAGATCATACGCAGTATTTT
j_call: TRBJ1-1; v_call: TRBV6-1; d_call: -; clone_size: -; cdr3_aa: CASSEYRVATEAFF; cdr3_nt: TGTGCCAGCAGTGAATACAGGGTGGCCACTGAAGCTTTCTTT
j_call: TRBJ2-2; v_call: TRBV2; d_call: TRBD2; clone_size: -; cdr3_aa: CASSVPTSGRLGTGELFF; cdr3_nt: TGTGCCAGCAGTGTCCCGACTAGCGGGAGGTTGGGCACCGGGGAGCTGTTTTTT
j_call: TRBJ2-2; v_call: TRBV11-2; d_call: TRBD1; clone_size: once; cdr3_aa: CASSRDRANTGELFF; cdr3_nt: TGTGCCAGCAGCCGCGACAGGGCGAACACCGGGGAGCTGTTTTTT
j_call: TRBJ2-7; v_call: TRBV5-5; d_call: -; clone_size: -; cdr3_aa: CASSLEWALYEQYF; cdr3_nt: TGTGCCAGCAGCTTGGAATGGGCACTCTACGAGCAGTACTTC